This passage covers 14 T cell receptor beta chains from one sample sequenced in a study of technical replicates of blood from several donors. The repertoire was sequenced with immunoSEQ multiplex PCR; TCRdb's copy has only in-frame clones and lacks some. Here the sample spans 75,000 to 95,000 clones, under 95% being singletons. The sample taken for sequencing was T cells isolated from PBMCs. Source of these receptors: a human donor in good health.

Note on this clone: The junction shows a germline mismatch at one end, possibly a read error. CDR3 sequence (DNA): TGTGCTAGCAGCTTAACACCGGGCCCCAGCCCGGGGTCAGATACGCAGTATTTT. Translated: CASSLTPGPSPGSDTQYF. The chain combines TRBV7-7 with TRBJ2-3; D perhaps matches TRBD2 (5 bases). The CDR3 totals 18 residues. The germline V gene encodes CDR1 SSHAT and CDR2 FNYEAQ (reference sequence).

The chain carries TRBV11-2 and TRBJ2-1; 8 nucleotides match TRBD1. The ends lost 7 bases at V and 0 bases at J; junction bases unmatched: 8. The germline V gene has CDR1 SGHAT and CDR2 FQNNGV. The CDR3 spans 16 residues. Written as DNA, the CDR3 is TGTGCCAGCACCCCTAACAGGGGGTCCTCCTACAATGAGCAGTTCTTC. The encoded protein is CASTPNRGSSYNEQFF.

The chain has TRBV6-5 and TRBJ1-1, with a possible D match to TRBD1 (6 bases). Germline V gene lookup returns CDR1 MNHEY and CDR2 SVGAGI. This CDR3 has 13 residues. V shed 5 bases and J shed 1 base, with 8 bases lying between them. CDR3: CASSRQANTEAFF. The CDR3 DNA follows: TGTGCCAGCAGTCGACAGGCGAACACTGAAGCTTTCTTT.

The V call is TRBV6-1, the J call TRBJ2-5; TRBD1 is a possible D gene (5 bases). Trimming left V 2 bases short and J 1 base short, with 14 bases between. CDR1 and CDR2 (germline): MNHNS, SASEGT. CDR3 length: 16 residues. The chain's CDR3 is CASSEHPVGAQETQYF. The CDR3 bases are TGTGCCAGCAGTGAACACCCTGTAGGGGCCCAAGAGACCCAGTACTTC.

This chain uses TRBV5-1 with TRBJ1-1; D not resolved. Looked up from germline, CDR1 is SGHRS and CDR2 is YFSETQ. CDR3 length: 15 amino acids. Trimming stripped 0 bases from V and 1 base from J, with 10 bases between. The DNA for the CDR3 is TGCGCCAGCAGCTTGGTGGGCCAGGCGAACACTGAAGCTTTCTTT. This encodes CASSLVGQANTEAFF. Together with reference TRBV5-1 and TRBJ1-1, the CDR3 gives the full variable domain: KAGVTQTPRYLIKTRGQQVTLSCSPISGHRSVSWYQQTPGQGLQFLFEYFSETQRNKGNFPGRFSGRQFSNSRSEMNVSTLELGDSALYLCASSLVGQANTEAFFGQGTRLTVV.

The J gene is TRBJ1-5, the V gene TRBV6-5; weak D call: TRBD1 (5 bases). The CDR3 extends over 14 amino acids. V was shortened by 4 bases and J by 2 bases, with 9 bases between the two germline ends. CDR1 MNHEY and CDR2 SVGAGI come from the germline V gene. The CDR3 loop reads CASSSRQRNQPQHF. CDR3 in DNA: TGTGCCAGCAGTTCCCGACAGCGCAATCAGCCCCAGCATTTT.

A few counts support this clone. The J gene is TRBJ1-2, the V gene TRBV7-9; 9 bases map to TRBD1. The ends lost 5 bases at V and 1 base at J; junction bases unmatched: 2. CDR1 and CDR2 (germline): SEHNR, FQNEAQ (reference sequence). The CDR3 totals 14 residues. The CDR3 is CASSRQGGNYGYTF. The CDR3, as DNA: TGTGCCAGCAGCAGACAGGGGGGTAACTATGGCTACACCTTC.

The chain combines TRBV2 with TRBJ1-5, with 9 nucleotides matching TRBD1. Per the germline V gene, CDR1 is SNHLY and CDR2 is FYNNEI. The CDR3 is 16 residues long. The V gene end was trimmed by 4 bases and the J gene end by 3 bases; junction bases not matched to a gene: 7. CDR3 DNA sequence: TGTGCCAGCAGTGTCGGGACAGGGCGCCACAATCAGCCCCAGCATTTT. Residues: CASSVGTGRHNQPQHF.

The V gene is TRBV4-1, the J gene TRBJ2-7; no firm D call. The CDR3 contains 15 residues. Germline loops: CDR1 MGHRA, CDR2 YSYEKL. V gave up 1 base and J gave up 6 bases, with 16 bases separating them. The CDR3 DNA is TGCGCCAGCAGCCAAGGGGCCGTCACGGCCGGCGAGCAGTACTTC. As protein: CASSQGAVTAGEQYF.

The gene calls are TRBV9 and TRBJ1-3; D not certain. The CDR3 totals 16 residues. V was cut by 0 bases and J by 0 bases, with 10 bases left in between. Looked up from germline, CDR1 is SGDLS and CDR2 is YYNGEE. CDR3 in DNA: TGTGCCAGCAGCGTAGAGGCAGCGAGCTCTGGAAACACCATATATTTT. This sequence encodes CASSVEAASSGNTIYF.

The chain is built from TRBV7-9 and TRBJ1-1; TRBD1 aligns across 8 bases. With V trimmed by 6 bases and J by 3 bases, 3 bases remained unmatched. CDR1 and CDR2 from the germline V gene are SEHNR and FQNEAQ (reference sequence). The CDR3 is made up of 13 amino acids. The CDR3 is CASRGQEYTEAFF. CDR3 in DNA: TGTGCCAGCAGGGGACAGGAATACACTGAAGCTTTCTTT.

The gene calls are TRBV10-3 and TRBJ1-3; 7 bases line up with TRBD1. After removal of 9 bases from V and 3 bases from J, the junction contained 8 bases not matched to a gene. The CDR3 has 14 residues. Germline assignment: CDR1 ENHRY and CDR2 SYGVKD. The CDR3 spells CAITEDRLGNTIYF. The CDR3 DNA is TGTGCCATTACAGAGGACAGGCTTGGAAACACCATATATTTT.

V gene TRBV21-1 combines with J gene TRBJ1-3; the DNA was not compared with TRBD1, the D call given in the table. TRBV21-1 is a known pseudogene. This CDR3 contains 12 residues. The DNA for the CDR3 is TGTGCCGGGGCCTCGGGTGGAAACACCATATATTTT. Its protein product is CAGASGGNTIYF.

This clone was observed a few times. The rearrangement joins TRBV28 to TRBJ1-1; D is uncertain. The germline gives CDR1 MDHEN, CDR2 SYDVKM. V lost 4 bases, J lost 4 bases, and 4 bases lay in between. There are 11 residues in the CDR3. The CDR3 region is CASSSVTEAFF. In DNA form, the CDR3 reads TGTGCCAGCAGTTCGGTCACTGAAGCTTTCTTT.